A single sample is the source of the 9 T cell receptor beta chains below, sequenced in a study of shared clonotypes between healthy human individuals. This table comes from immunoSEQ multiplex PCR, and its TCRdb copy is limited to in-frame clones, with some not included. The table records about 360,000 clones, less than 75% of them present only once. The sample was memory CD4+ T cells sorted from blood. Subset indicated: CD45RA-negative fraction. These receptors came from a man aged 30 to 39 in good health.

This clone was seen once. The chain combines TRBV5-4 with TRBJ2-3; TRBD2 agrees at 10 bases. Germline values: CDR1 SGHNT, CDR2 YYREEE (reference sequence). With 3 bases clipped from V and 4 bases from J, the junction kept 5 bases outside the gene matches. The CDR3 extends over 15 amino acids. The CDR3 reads CASSWSSGSADTQYF. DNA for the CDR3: TGTGCCAGCAGCTGGTCTAGCGGGAGTGCAGATACGCAGTATTTT.

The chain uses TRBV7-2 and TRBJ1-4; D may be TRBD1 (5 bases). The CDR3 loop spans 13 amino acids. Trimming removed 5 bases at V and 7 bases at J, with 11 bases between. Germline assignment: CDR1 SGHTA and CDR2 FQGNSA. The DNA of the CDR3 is TGTGCCAGCAGCCTACGGGGGGTTGAAAAACTGTTTTTT. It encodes CASSLRGVEKLFF.

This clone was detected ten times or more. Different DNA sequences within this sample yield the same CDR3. CDR3 loop: CASSHPRDRVFYGYTF. In DNA form, the CDR3 reads TGTGCCAGCAGCCATCCCCGGGACAGGGTTTTTTATGGCTACACCTTC. This sequence joins TRBV5-6 and TRBJ1-2, with 9 bases fitting TRBD1. The junction had 12 bases not matched to a gene; V was cut back by 4 bases and J by 5 bases. This CDR3 comprises 16 residues. Germline loops: CDR1 SGHDT, CDR2 YYEEEE.

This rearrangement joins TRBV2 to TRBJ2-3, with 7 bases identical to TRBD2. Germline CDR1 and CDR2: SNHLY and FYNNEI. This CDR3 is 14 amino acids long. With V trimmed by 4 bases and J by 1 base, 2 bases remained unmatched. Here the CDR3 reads CASSGGGGTDTQYF. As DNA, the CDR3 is TGTGCCAGCAGTGGCGGGGGAGGCACAGATACGCAGTATTTT.

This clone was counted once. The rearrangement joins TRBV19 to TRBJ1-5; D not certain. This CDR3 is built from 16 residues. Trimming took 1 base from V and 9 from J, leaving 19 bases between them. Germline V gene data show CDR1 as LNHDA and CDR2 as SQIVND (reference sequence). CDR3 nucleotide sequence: TGTGCCAGTAGTATAGGAGGCGGACTTCTCGAAGGGCCCCAGCATTTT. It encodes CASSIGGGLLEGPQHF.

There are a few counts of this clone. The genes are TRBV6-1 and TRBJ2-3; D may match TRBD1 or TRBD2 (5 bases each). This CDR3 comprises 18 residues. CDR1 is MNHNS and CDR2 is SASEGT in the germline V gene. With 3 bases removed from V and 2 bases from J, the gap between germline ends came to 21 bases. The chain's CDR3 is CASSEFGGETYTTDTQYF. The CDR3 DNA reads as TGTGCCAGCAGTGAGTTTGGGGGAGAAACCTATACCACAGATACGCAGTATTTT.

The CDR3 DNA is TGTGCCTCAAAGGAGGGTACGAAGACCCAGTACTTC. This codes for CASKEGTKTQYF. This chain uses TRBV6-6 with TRBJ2-5, with D possibly TRBD2 on 6 matching bases. Germline lookup yields CDR1 MNHNY and CDR2 SVGAGI (reference sequence). Trimming removed 11 bases from V and 6 bases from J, with 16 bases in between. The CDR3 covers 12 residues.

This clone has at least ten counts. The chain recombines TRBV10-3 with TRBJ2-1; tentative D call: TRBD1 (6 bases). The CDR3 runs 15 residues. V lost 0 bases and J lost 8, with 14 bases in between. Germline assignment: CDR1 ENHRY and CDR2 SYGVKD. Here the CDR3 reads CAISESQGQGDEQFF. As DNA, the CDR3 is TGTGCCATCAGTGAGTCCCAGGGGCAAGGCGATGAGCAGTTCTTC.

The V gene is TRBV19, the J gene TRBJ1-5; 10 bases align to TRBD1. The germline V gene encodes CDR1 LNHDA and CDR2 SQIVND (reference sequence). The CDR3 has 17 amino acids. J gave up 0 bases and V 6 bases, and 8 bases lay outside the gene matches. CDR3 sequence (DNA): TGTGCCAGTAGCAACTGGGACAGGGGAATTAGCAATCAGCCCCAGCATTTT. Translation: CASSNWDRGISNQPQHF.